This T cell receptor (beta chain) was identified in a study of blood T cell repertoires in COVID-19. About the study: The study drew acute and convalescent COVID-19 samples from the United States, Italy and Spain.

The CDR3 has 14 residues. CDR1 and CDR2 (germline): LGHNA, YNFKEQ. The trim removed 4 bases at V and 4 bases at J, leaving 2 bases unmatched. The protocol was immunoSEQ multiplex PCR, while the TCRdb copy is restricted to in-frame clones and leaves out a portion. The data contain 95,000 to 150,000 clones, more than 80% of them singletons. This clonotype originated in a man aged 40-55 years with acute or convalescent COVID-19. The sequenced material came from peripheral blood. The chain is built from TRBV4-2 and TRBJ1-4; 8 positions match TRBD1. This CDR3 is CASSRTGNNEKLFF. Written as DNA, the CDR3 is TGTGCCAGCAGCCGGACAGGGAATAATGAAAAACTGTTTTTT.